This TCR beta chain emerged from a study of neurological immune-mediated disorders. The V gene lost 0 bases and the J gene lost 3 bases, with 10 bases spanning the gap. Germline CDR1 reads SGHKS; CDR2 reads YYEKEE (reference sequence). This CDR3 has 15 residues. MiXCR, applied by TCRdb to the 5' RACE reads, yields one record per CDR3 protein. The table lists more than 35,000 distinct CDR3 sequences, under 6.5% of them singletons, with 0.57% in the top ten. Among the participants, healthy controls were blood bank volunteers in Maryland, USA. Use was made of some 1 million CD4+ or CD8+ T cells in sorted libraries. This clonotype has at least ten counts.

Specimen: CD4+ T cells from blood. The chain has TRBV5-5 and TRBJ2-1; tentatively, D is TRBD1 (5 bases). This clonotype was sampled from a woman aged 40 to 55 in good health. Here the CDR3 reads CASSLDQGYYNEQFF. Here the CDR3 DNA reads TGTGCCAGCAGCTTGGACCAGGGCTACTACAATGAGCAGTTCTTC. The full variable domain, completed using reference TRBV5-5 and TRBJ2-1, is DAGVTQSPTHLIKTRGQQVTLRCSPISGHKSVSWYQQVLGQGPQFIFQYYEKEERGRGNFPDRFSARQFPNYSSELNVNALLLGDSALYLCASSLDQGYYNEQFFGPGTRLTVL.